What follows is one T cell receptor (beta chain) and its context. The sample belongs to a study of T cells in Graves' hyperthyroidism and ophthalmopathy. Amplified TCR beta CDR3 regions derived from RNA transcripts. Researchers ran a first-round RT-PCR on the TCR CDR3 using the HTBI primer set. TCRdb analysed the multiplex PCR reads with MiXCR anew, one entry per CDR3 protein. This sample carries a few hundred thousand distinct CDR3 sequences, 20% to 25% of them seen once, and the ten largest clones take 26%. This sequence was found in a man younger than 30 with Graves' hyperthyroidism. Sequences were obtained from blood.

CDR3 residues: CSRAASRRETQYF. The CDR3 coding sequence is TGCAGTAGAGCCGCTAGCAGAAGGGAGACCCAGTACTTC. The J gene is TRBJ2-5, the V gene TRBV20-1; D perhaps matches TRBD2 (5 bases). The germline V and J ends were trimmed by 8 bases and 5 bases, with 18 bases remaining between them. Germline V gene sequence: CDR1 DFQATT, CDR2 SNEGSKA (reference sequence). The CDR3 length is 13 residues.